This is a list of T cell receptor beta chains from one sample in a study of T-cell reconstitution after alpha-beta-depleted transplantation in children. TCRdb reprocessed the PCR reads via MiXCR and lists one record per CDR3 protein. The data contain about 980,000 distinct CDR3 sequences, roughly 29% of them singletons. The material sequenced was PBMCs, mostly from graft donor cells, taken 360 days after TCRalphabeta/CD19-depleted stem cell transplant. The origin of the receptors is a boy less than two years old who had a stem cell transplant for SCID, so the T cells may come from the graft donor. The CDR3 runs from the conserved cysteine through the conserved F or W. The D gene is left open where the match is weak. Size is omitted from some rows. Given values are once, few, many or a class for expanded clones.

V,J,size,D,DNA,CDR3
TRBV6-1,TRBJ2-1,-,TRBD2,TGTGCCAGCAGTAAGACCGGGACTAACCTCTACAATGAGCAGTTCTTC,CASSKTGTNLYNEQFF
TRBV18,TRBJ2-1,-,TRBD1,TGTGCCAGCTCACCGTTTTCAACAGGGGGCTACAATGAGCAGTTCTTC,CASSPFSTGGYNEQFF
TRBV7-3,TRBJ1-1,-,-,TGTGCCAGCAGCTTAACCGGGTTTGGTGAAGCTTTCTTT,CASSLTGFGEAFF
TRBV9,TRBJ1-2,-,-,TGTGCCAGCAGCGTAGCAGTGATAGGCGGCTACACCTTC,CASSVAVIGGYTF
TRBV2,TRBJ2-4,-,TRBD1,TGTGCCAGCACTTCCCGGGACAGTAAGAACATTCAGTACTTC,CASTSRDSKNIQYF
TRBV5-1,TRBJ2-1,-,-,TGCGCCAGCAGCTTGTCAGGGAATGCCCACAATGAGCAGTTCTTC,CASSLSGNAHNEQFF
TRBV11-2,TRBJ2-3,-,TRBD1,TGTGCCAGCAACCCAACCCCACCGGGACAGGGCACAGATACGCAGTATTTT,CASNPTPPGQGTDTQYF
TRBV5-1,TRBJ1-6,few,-,TGCGCCAGCAGCTTGGGAGGGTTGTCAAATAATTCACCCCTCCACTTT,CASSLGGLSNNSPLHF
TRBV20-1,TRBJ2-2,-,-,TGCAGTGCTGCCGGGCCCCCGGCCGGGGAGCTGTTTTTT,CSAAGPPAGELFF
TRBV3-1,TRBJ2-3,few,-,TGTGCCAGCAGCCGCATGCGCACAGATACGCAGTATTTT,CASSRMRTDTQYF